A selection of T cell receptor beta chains follows, all from one sample in a study of beta chain features in type 1 diabetes. The table came from immunoSEQ multiplex PCR; TCRdb's copy has only in-frame clones and leaves some out. Of around 280,000 clones listed, around 7.3% were seen once; the top ten hold approximately 0.99%. The sequenced material came from central memory CD4+ T cells from blood. All receptors come from a woman under 30 in good health. The CDR3 runs from the conserved cysteine through the conserved F or W. D genes are given only for firm matches. The size of a clone is reported for some rows only, either as once, few or many, or as a class for expanded clones.

V gene	D gene	J gene	clone size	CDR3 DNA	CDR3 protein
TRBV7-2	-	TRBJ2-1	-	TGTGCCAGCAGCTTAGGACTCAACAATGAGCAGTTCTTC	CASSLGLNNEQFF
TRBV28	-	TRBJ2-5	-	TGTGCCAGCAGTTTAAGGGAAAAGACCCAGTACTTC	CASSLREKTQYF
TRBV27	-	TRBJ2-5	few	TGTGCCAGCAGTTTATCCCCAGGCTCGACCGATAGGAACTTC	CASSLSPGSTDRNF
TRBV5-4	-	TRBJ1-3	few	TGTGCCAGCAGCTTACAGGGATCGGGTGGAAACACCATATATTTT	CASSLQGSGGNTIYF
TRBV29-1	-	TRBJ2-5	-	TGCAGCTTCGCACCGGGTCAAGAGACCCAGTACTTC	CSFAPGQETQYF
TRBV19	-	TRBJ1-1	-	TGTGGCGGGTGGGGGCCCGATGAAGCTTTCTTT	CGGWGPDEAFF
TRBV2	-	TRBJ2-5	few	TGTGCCACAGCAGTGGCCCAAGAGACCCAGTACTTC	CATAVAQETQYF
TRBV11-1	-	TRBJ2-3	few	TGTGCCAGCAGCCCAGAGGGGGCAGATACGCAGTATTTT	CASSPEGADTQYF
TRBV7-9	-	TRBJ1-2	few	TGTGCCAGCAGCTTATTGACAGGCTATGGCTACACCTTC	CASSLLTGYGYTF
TRBV5-1	-	TRBJ2-3	few	TGCGCCAGCACGCGGCTGGGACCTAGCACAGATACGCAGTATTTT	CASTRLGPSTDTQYF
TRBV5-1	TRBD1	TRBJ2-2	few	TGCGCCAGCAGCATCGGGACAGGGCGGACCGGGGAGCTGTTTTTT	CASSIGTGRTGELFF
TRBV7-2	-	TRBJ2-3	few	TGTGCCAGCAGGGGGGACACAGATACGCAGTATTTT	CASRGDTDTQYF
TRBV19	-	TRBJ1-2	few	TGTGCCAGTAGTAGGCACCTCAGCAGCTATGGCTACACCTTC	CASSRHLSSYGYTF
TRBV10-3	-	TRBJ2-4	many	-	CAVGGGTDTLLYF
TRBV25-1	-	TRBJ1-1	few	TGTGCCAGCAGTGAACAGGGGTCGAGGACTGAAGCTTTCTTT	CASSEQGSRTEAFF
TRBV2	-	TRBJ2-2	-	TGTGCCAGCAGCCAGGGGACTACGAACACCGGGGAGCTGTTTTTT	CASSQGTTNTGELFF
TRBV7-3	-	TRBJ1-3	few	TGTGCCAGCAGCTCGGACATCGGAAACACCATATATTTT	CASSSDIGNTIYF
TRBV5-1	-	TRBJ2-2	-	TGCGCCAGCAGGCACTTAGAGAACACCGGGGAGCTGTTTTTT	CASRHLENTGELFF
TRBV19	TRBD1	TRBJ1-4	few	TGTGCCAGTAGTATGTCGGGACAGGGGGCAGTAAAACTGTTTTTT	CASSMSGQGAVKLFF
TRBV25-1	-	TRBJ1-1	few	TGTGCCAGCAGTGAAGGGTGGCGGAACACTGAAGCTTTCTTT	CASSEGWRNTEAFF